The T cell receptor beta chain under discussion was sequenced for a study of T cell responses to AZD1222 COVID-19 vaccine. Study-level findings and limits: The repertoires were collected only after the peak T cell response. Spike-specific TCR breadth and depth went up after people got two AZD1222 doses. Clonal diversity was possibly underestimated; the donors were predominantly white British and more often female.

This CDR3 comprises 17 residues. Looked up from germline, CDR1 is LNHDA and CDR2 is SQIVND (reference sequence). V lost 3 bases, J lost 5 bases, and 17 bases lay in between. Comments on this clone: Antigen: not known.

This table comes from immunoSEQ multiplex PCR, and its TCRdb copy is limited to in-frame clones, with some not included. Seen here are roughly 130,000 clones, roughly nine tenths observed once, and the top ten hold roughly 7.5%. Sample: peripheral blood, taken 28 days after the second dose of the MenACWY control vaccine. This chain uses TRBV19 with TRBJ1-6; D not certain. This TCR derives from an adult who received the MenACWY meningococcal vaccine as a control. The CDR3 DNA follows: TGTGCCAGTAGTATCAGGATCGACGGCGGGGATAATTCACCCCTCCACTTT. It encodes CASSIRIDGGDNSPLHF.